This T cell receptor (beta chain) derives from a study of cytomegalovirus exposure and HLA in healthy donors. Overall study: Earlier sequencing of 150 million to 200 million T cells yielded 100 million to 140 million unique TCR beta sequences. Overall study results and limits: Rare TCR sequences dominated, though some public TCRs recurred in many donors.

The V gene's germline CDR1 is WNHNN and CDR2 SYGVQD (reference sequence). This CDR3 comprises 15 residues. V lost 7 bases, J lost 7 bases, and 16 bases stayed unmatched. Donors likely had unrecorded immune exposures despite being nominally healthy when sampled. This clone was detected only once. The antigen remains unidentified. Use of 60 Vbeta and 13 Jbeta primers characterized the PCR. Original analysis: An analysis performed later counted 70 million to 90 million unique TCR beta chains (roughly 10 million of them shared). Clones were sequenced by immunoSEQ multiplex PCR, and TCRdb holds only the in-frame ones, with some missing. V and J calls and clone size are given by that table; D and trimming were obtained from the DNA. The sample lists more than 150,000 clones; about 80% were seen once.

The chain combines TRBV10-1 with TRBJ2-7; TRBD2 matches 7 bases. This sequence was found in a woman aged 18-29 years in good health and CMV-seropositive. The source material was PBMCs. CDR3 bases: TGCGCCAGCATCCGACCCGGGACTACCCTCGAAGAGCAGTACGTC. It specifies CASIRPGTTLEEQYV.